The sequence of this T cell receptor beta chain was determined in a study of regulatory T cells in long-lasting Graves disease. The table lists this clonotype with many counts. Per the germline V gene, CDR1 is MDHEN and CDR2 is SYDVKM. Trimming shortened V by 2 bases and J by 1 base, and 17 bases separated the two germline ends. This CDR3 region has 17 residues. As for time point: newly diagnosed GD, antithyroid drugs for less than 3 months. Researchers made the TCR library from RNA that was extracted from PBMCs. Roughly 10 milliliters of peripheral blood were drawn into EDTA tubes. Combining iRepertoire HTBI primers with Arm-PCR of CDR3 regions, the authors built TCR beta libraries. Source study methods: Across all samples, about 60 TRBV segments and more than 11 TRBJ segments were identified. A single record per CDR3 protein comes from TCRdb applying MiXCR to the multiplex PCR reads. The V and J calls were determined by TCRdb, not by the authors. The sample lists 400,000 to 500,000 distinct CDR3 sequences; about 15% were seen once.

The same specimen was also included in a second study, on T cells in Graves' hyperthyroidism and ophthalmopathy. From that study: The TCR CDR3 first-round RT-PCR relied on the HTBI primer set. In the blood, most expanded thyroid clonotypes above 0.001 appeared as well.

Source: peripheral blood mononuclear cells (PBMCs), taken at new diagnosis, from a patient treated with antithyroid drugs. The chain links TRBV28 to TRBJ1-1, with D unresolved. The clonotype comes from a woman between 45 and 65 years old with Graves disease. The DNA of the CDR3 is TGTGCCAGCAGTTTACTCCGCCTTGTGTCGACGAACACTGAAGCTTTCTTT. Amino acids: CASSLLRLVSTNTEAFF.